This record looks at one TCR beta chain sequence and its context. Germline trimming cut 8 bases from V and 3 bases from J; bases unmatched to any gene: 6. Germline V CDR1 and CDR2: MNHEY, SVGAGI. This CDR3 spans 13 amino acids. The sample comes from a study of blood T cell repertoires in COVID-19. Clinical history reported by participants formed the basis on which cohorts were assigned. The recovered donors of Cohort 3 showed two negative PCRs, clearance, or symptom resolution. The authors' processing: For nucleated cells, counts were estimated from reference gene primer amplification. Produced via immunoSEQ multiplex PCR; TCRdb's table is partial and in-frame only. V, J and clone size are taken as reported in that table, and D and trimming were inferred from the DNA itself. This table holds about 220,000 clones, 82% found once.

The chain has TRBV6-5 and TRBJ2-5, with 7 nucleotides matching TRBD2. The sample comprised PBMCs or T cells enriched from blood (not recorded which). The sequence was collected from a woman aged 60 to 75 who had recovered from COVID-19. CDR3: CASRAGVKETQYF. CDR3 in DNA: TGTGCCAGCCGGGCGGGAGTAAAAGAGACCCAGTACTTC.